A selection of T cell receptor beta chains follows, all from one sample in a study of blood T cell repertoires in COVID-19. The data were produced by immunoSEQ multiplex PCR, yet TCRdb's version contains in-frame clones alone and is incomplete. The sample lists approximately 50,000 clones, around 86% seen once, with about 10% in the top ten. Sequenced material: peripheral blood. The source of these receptors is a human donor in a cohort sampled during active COVID-19. Both conserved end residues are part of each CDR3. A D gene is named only where the DNA matches it firmly. Clone size is stated in some rows and not others, as once, few, many or a class when expanded.

size: NA; D: NA; J: TRBJ1-4; V: TRBV4-1; DNA: TGCGCCAGCAGCCAGGCAGGGTCTTTAGAAAAACTGTTTTTT; CDR3: CASSQAGSLEKLFF
size: NA; D: TRBD1; J: TRBJ1-4; V: TRBV28; DNA: TGTGCCAGCAGCTGGGGACAGGGGACTTCTAATGAAAAACTGTTTTTT; CDR3: CASSWGQGTSNEKLFF
size: few; D: NA; J: TRBJ2-2; V: TRBV7-2; DNA: TGTGCCAGCAAAAGTACTTTCACCGGGGAGCTGTTTTTT; CDR3: CASKSTFTGELFF
size: NA; D: NA; J: TRBJ2-7; V: TRBV10-3; DNA: TGTGCCATCGGGGCAGATTACTACGAGCAGTACTTC; CDR3: CAIGADYYEQYF
size: once; D: TRBD1; J: TRBJ1-1; V: TRBV14; DNA: TGTGCCAGCAGCCAAGTCCCCCCCAGGGGGGTTGGAGCTTTCTTT; CDR3: CASSQVPPRGVGAFF
size: NA; D: NA; J: TRBJ2-1; V: TRBV15; DNA: TGTGCCACCAGCAGGTGGAGGAACCCGGGTGAGCAGTTCTTC; CDR3: CATSRWRNPGEQFF
size: NA; D: TRBD2; J: TRBJ2-2; V: TRBV11-2; DNA: TGTGCCAGCAGCTTAGCCACTAGCGGGAGGCCAAACACCGGGGAGCTGTTTTTT; CDR3: CASSLATSGRPNTGELFF
size: NA; D: TRBD2; J: TRBJ2-1; V: TRBV28; DNA: TGTGCCAGCCTGAACGGACTAGCGGGAGTTCTCCTTCCTGCCCCGTCCGAGCAGTTCTTC; CDR3: CASLNGLAGVLLPAPSEQFF
size: NA; D: TRBD1; J: TRBJ1-5; V: TRBV6-5; DNA: TGTGCCAGCAGCTGGACAGGGGGAGTTCAGCCCCAGCATTTT; CDR3: CASSWTGGVQPQHF
size: NA; D: NA; J: TRBJ1-4; V: TRBV5-1; DNA: TGCGCCAGCAGCTTGGAGCGGGGCACTAATGAAAAACTGTTTTTT; CDR3: CASSLERGTNEKLFF
size: few; D: TRBD2; J: TRBJ2-7; V: TRBV11-2; DNA: TGTGCCAGCAGCTTAGAAAGGACTAGCAGTTACGAGCAGTACTTC; CDR3: CASSLERTSSYEQYF
size: NA; D: TRBD1; J: TRBJ2-7; V: TRBV5-1; DNA: TGCGCCAGCAGCAAGGACAGGGTTATCTACGAGCAGTACTTC; CDR3: CASSKDRVIYEQYF
size: NA; D: NA; J: TRBJ2-3; V: TRBV29-1; DNA: TGCAGCGTTGAACGTAGCGGCCAGGGGGGGTATTTT; CDR3: CSVERSGQGGYF
size: NA; D: TRBD1; J: TRBJ1-1; V: TRBV7-9; DNA: TGTGCCAGCAGCTTAGCCCCGACAGGGTATACTGAAGCTTTCTTT; CDR3: CASSLAPTGYTEAFF
size: NA; D: NA; J: TRBJ2-7; V: TRBV28; DNA: TGTGCCAGCAGTTTCGGCCCATCTCTACTATACGAGCAGTACTTC; CDR3: CASSFGPSLLYEQYF
size: NA; D: TRBD2; J: TRBJ2-6; V: TRBV9; DNA: TGTGCCAGCAGCGTAGAAACGGCGGGAGTAGCTGGGGCCAACGTCCTGACTTTC; CDR3: CASSVETAGVAGANVLTF
size: NA; D: NA; J: TRBJ2-3; V: TRBV5-1; DNA: TGCGCCAGCAGCTTGGTGGCTGCAGATACGCAGTATTTT; CDR3: CASSLVAADTQYF
size: NA; D: TRBD1; J: TRBJ2-1; V: TRBV10-1; DNA: TGCGCCAGCAGTGGGGGACAGGGGGCTCGGGCGAGCTCCTACAATGAGCAGTTCTTC; CDR3: CASSGGQGARASSYNEQFF
size: NA; D: TRBD2; J: TRBJ2-7; V: TRBV7-6; DNA: TGTGCCAGCAGCTTAGGATCTAGCGGGTTCTCCTACGAGCAGTACTTC; CDR3: CASSLGSSGFSYEQYF
size: NA; D: TRBD2; J: TRBJ2-1; V: TRBV28; DNA: TGTGCCAGCAGTTCCCCGCCTAGCGGAAAAGGGGATGAGCAGTTCTTC; CDR3: CASSSPPSGKGDEQFF